These 21 T cell receptor beta chains share one sample of origin, sequenced in a study of somatic mutations in cytotoxic T cells in rheumatoid arthritis. Clones were sequenced by immunoSEQ multiplex PCR, and TCRdb holds only the in-frame ones, with some missing. The sample contains approximately 13,000 clones, 70% to 85% of which appear only once. Sequencing was done on a sample of CD8+ T cells sorted from blood. These receptors originate from a man aged 65-85 years in good health.

This chain uses TRBV6-5 with TRBJ2-5; a possible D gene is TRBD2 (5 bases). The germline CDR1 and CDR2 sequences are MNHEY and SVGAGI. This CDR3 region has 14 residues. The V end lost 6 bases, the J end lost 2 bases, and 13 bases lay between the germline ends. This CDR3 reads CASSHGTGQETQYF. CDR3 in DNA: TGTGCCAGCAGCCATGGTACGGGGCAAGAGACCCAGTACTTC.

The chain joins TRBV27 to TRBJ1-5; TRBD1 is a possible D gene (6 bases). The CDR3 is made up of 13 amino acids. Germline V lookup: CDR1 MNHEY, CDR2 SMNVEV (reference sequence). The V and J ends lost 4 bases and 4 bases respectively, with 8 bases between them. In nucleotides, the CDR3 is TGTGCCAGCAGTTGGGGACATAATCAGCCCCAGCATTTT. It is translated as CASSWGHNQPQHF.

This clone has just a few counts. The V gene is TRBV4-2, the J gene TRBJ2-7, with unresolved D. Germline V gene sequence: CDR1 LGHNA, CDR2 YNFKEQ. The CDR3 is 13 residues long. With 0 bases removed from V and 2 bases from J, the gap between germline ends came to 5 bases. CDR3 nucleotide sequence: TGTGCCAGCAGCCAAGAGCCCACCTACGAGCAGTACTTC. It specifies CASSQEPTYEQYF.

The chain combines TRBV11-2 with TRBJ1-1, with TRBD1 matching 10 bases. Looked up from germline, CDR1 is SGHAT and CDR2 is FQNNGV. The J segment lost 6 bases and the V segment lost 6 bases, leaving 13 bases of the junction unmatched. The CDR3 consists of 16 residues. CDR3 residues: CASRITGTGATAEAFF. The CDR3 nucleotides are TGTGCCAGCAGAATTACCGGGACAGGGGCCACCGCTGAAGCTTTCTTT.

This clone is medium-sized by share. CDR3 DNA: TGTGCCAGCAGCTTAACGACGGGACAGGGGATCACTGAAGCTTTCTTT. It encodes CASSLTTGQGITEAFF. V is TRBV7-3 and J is TRBJ1-1, with TRBD1 matching 10 bases. The V gene's germline CDR1 is SGHTA and CDR2 FQGTGA. CDR3 length: 16 amino acids. V was pared by 0 bases and J by 4 bases, with 5 bases of the junction left unmatched.

V and J are TRBV27 and TRBJ1-6; 8 nucleotides line up with TRBD1. The CDR3 extends over 15 amino acids. The germline V gene encodes CDR1 MNHEY and CDR2 SMNVEV (reference sequence). V was pared by 0 bases and J by 10 bases, with 5 bases of the junction left unmatched. CDR3 amino acids: CASSLSTGASSPLHF. The CDR3 DNA reads as TGTGCCAGCAGTTTATCGACAGGGGCTAGCTCACCCCTCCACTTT.

The chain is built from TRBV6-5 and TRBJ2-3; maybe TRBD2 (7 bases). V gave up 0 bases and J gave up 4 bases, with 11 bases separating them. Germline CDR1 is MNHEY and CDR2 is SVGAGI. The CDR3 loop spans 15 amino acids. CDR3 bases: TGTGCCAGCAGTTACTCGACGGGGGGCTCAGATACGCAGTATTTT. Amino acid sequence: CASSYSTGGSDTQYF.

The chain joins TRBV27 to TRBJ2-1, with 8 bases lining up with TRBD2. V was pared by 2 bases and J by 3 bases, with 6 bases of the junction left unmatched. The CDR3 is made up of 16 amino acids. Germline CDR1 and CDR2: MNHEY and SMNVEV (reference sequence). The CDR3 bases are TGTGCCAGCAGTTTAAACAGCGGGAGTTACTACAATGAGCAGTTCTTC. Translation gives CASSLNSGSYYNEQFF.

A few counts support this clone. The chain employs TRBV2 and TRBJ2-7; weak D call: TRBD1 (6 bases). Per the germline V gene, CDR1 is SNHLY and CDR2 is FYNNEI. V lost 2 bases and J 2 bases, leaving 13 bases between the germline ends. This CDR3 contains 15 residues. The CDR3 is CASSESRQAPYEQYF. The DNA of the CDR3 is TGTGCCAGCAGTGAATCTCGACAGGCCCCCTACGAGCAGTACTTC. The entire variable domain, with the rest obtained from reference TRBV2 and TRBJ2-7, is as follows: EPEVTQTPSHQVTQMGQEVILRCVPISNHLYFYWYRQILGQKVEFLVSFYNNEISEKSEIFDDQFSVERPDGSNFTLKIRSTKLEDSAMYFCASSESRQAPYEQYFGPGTRLTVT.

The CDR3 reads CASSLSARTNYGYTF. As DNA, the CDR3 is TGTGCCAGCAGTTTATCGGCCAGGACTAACTATGGCTACACCTTC. The chain recombines TRBV27 with TRBJ1-2; D is ambiguous. The CDR3 sequence is 15 residues long. Trimming removed 0 bases at V and 0 bases at J, with 8 bases between. Germline assignment: CDR1 MNHEY and CDR2 SMNVEV (reference sequence).

V is TRBV29-1 and J is TRBJ2-7, with D maybe TRBD2 (5 bases). The CDR3 runs 14 residues. Trimming removed 7 bases at V and 2 bases at J, with 18 bases between. CDR1 and CDR2 from the germline V gene are SQVTM and ANQGSEA. CDR3 in amino acids: CSALLRGKPYEQYF. As DNA, the CDR3 is TGCAGCGCCCTGCTGAGAGGGAAGCCCTACGAGCAGTACTTC.

The rearrangement joins TRBV19 to TRBJ1-2; D is possibly TRBD1 (5 bases). This CDR3 contains 15 residues. Between the trimmed V and J ends, which lost 4 bases and 0 bases, there was a span of 12 bases. Germline-derived CDR1 and CDR2 are LNHDA and SQIVND (reference sequence). CDR3 protein: CASSTIQVPNYGYTF. CDR3 DNA sequence: TGTGCCAGTAGTACCATACAGGTTCCTAACTATGGCTACACCTTC.

In its sample, this clone is large. The rearrangement joins TRBV21-1 to TRBJ1-1; the D segment call TRBD1 is taken from the table without a DNA check. TRBV21-1 is a pseudogene segment. The CDR3 is 15 amino acids. The chain's CDR3 is CASKAVQELNTEAFF. The CDR3 nucleotides are TGTGCCAGCAAGGCGGTACAGGAGTTGAACACTGAAGCTTTCTTT.

This clone is termed medium-sized. J is TRBJ1-4 and V is TRBV5-6, with TRBD1 identical over 7 bases. The germline V gene encodes CDR1 SGHDT and CDR2 YYEEEE. The CDR3 is 14 amino acids. The trim removed 4 bases at V and 8 bases at J, leaving 8 bases unmatched. The CDR3 DNA follows: TGTGCCAGCAGCCAAACAGGGGCGGGGGAAAAACTGTTTTTT. This translates into CASSQTGAGEKLFF.

The chain joins TRBV27 to TRBJ1-2; D uncertain. Germline V gene lookup returns CDR1 MNHEY and CDR2 SMNVEV (reference sequence). V was shortened by 1 base and J by 2 bases, with 11 bases between the two germline ends. This CDR3 region has 15 residues. CDR3 sequence reads: CASSLYPTVNYGYTF. The CDR3 nucleotides are TGTGCCAGCAGTTTATACCCAACAGTGAACTATGGCTACACCTTC.

The V gene is TRBV2, the J gene TRBJ2-1; 7 positions agree with TRBD1. In germline, CDR1 is SNHLY, CDR2 FYNNEI. J lost 0 bases, V lost 2 bases, and 1 base had no gene match. The CDR3 has 15 residues. The CDR3 loop is CASSEWDSSYNEQFF. Written as DNA, the CDR3 is TGTGCCAGCAGTGAATGGGACAGCTCCTACAATGAGCAGTTCTTC. Looking up the rest from reference TRBV2 and TRBJ2-1 gives the full variable domain: EPEVTQTPSHQVTQMGQEVILRCVPISNHLYFYWYRQILGQKVEFLVSFYNNEISEKSEIFDDQFSVERPDGSNFTLKIRSTKLEDSAMYFCASSEWDSSYNEQFFGPGTRLTVL.

This chain joins TRBV9 and TRBJ2-7; D remains ambiguous. The germline V and J ends were trimmed by 0 bases and 3 bases, with 10 bases remaining between them. Germline V lookup: CDR1 SGDLS, CDR2 YYNGEE. This CDR3 region has 14 residues. The chain's CDR3 is CASSVGPSNYEQYF. DNA of the CDR3: TGTGCCAGCAGCGTAGGGCCTAGTAACTACGAGCAGTACTTC.

V is TRBV7-9 and J is TRBJ2-3; D is perhaps TRBD1 (6 bases). Germline V lookup: CDR1 SEHNR, CDR2 FQNEAQ (reference sequence). V was cut by 1 base and J by 5 bases, with 19 bases left in between. The CDR3 sequence is 17 residues long. The CDR3 bases are TGTGCCAGCAGCTTAGATTCTGGCCCGCGAGGGGGAGATACGCAGTATTTT. Protein product: CASSLDSGPRGGDTQYF. Combining the CDR3 with reference TRBV7-9 and TRBJ2-3 gives the whole variable domain DTGVSQNPRHKITKRGQNVTFRCDPISEHNRLYWYRQTLGQGPEFLTYFQNEAQLEKSRLLSDRFSAERPKGSFSTLEIQRTEQGDSAMYLCASSLDSGPRGGDTQYFGPGTRLTVL.

The chain joins TRBV7-2 to TRBJ1-2; D might be TRBD1 (5 bases). V was cut by 0 bases and J by 4 bases, with 18 bases left in between. The CDR3 extends over 17 amino acids. The germline gives CDR1 SGHTA, CDR2 FQGNSA. Written as DNA, the CDR3 is TGTGCCAGCAGCTTAGCGAGGGAGGGGATTGGGCTCTATGGCTACACCTTC. It yields the protein CASSLAREGIGLYGYTF.

The CDR3 DNA reads as TGTGCCAGCAGCCAAGATTGGCTAGCGGGGGTCACAGATACGCAGTATTTT. It is translated as CASSQDWLAGVTDTQYF. This chain connects TRBV14 to TRBJ2-3; 10 bases are a match to TRBD2. Germline CDR1 and CDR2: SGHDN and FVKESK. J lost 2 bases, V lost 0 bases, and 5 bases had no gene match. The CDR3 extends over 17 amino acids.

The J gene is TRBJ1-2, the V gene TRBV27, with 7 bases matching TRBD1. This CDR3 has 15 residues. Trimming removed 6 bases from V and 1 base from J; junction bases left unmatched: 8. The V gene's germline CDR1 is MNHEY and CDR2 SMNVEV (reference sequence). The DNA for the CDR3 is TGTGCCAGCAGACACGACAGGGATCTTAACTATGGCTACACCTTC. Protein sequence: CASRHDRDLNYGYTF.